Listed below are T cell receptor beta chains from one sample, sequenced in a study of neurological immune-mediated disorders. TCRdb reanalysed the 5' RACE reads using MiXCR and keeps one entry per CDR3 protein. The data contain about 77,000 distinct CDR3 sequences, about 9% of them singletons. Material: PBMCs. These TCRs come from a man aged 45-60 years in good health. The CDR3 runs from the conserved cysteine through the conserved F or W. D genes are given only for firm matches. Clone sizes are given selectively: once, few, many, or a class where the clone is expanded.

>TRBV6-6|NA|TRBJ1-3|many
CASSSESNTIYF
TGTGCCAGCAGCTCCGAGAGTAACACCATATATTTT
>TRBV7-2|NA|TRBJ2-7|many
CASSASGSSYEQYF
TGTGCCAGCAGCGCATCGGGGAGCTCCTACGAGCAGTACTTC
>TRBV5-1|TRBD2|TRBJ2-1|many
CASSPESGRAGNEQFF
TGCGCCAGCAGCCCGGAAAGCGGGAGGGCTGGCAATGAGCAGTTCTTC
>TRBV5-1|NA|TRBJ2-3|many
CASSLDITDTQYF
TGCGCCAGCAGCTTGGACATCACAGATACGCAGTATTTT
>TRBV12-3/TRBV12-4|NA|TRBJ2-2|many
CASSPRGNTGELFF
TGTGCCAGCAGCCCCAGGGGGAACACCGGGGAGCTGTTTTTT
>TRBV19|NA|TRBJ2-2|many
CASSIETWTDVSFTGELFF
TGTGCCAGTAGTATAGAAACCTGGACAGACGTCTCCTTCACCGGGGAGCTGTTTTTT
>TRBV5-1|NA|TRBJ2-3|NA
CASSLNYVITDTQYF
TGCGCCAGCAGCTTGAACTACGTAATCACAGATACGCAGTATTTT
>TRBV29-1|TRBD1|TRBJ1-2|many
CSVRGTGYTF
TGCAGCGTCCGAGGGACAGGATACACCTTC
>TRBV28|NA|TRBJ2-3|few
CASSSTGTRPDTQYF
TGTGCCAGCAGTTCGACAGGGACTAGACCAGATACGCAGTATTTT
>TRBV5-1|TRBD2|TRBJ2-1|many
CASSEGRTSGYNEQFF
TGCGCCAGCAGCGAGGGGAGGACTAGCGGTTACAATGAGCAGTTCTTC
>TRBV27|NA|TRBJ2-3|NA
CATRPLGAVGTDTQYF
TGTGCCACCCGCCCCCTAGGGGCTGTTGGTACAGATACGCAGTATTTT
>TRBV7-8|TRBD1|TRBJ1-6|many
CASSPPGQRNSPLHF
TGTGCCAGCAGTCCCCCGGGACAGAGAAATTCACCCCTCCACTTT
>TRBV5-1|NA|TRBJ2-7|many
CASSRGTTTYEQYF
TGCGCCAGCAGCCGAGGGACAACAACCTACGAGCAGTACTTC
>TRBV4-1|NA|TRBJ1-1|many
CASSHSPQGKQQNTEAFF
TGCGCCAGCAGCCATAGTCCTCAAGGAAAACAGCAGAACACTGAAGCTTTCTTT
>TRBV5-1|NA|TRBJ2-6|many
CASSSDSSGANVLTF
TGCGCCAGCAGCTCCGACAGCTCTGGGGCCAACGTCCTGACTTTC
>TRBV7-3|TRBD2|TRBJ2-1|many
CASSYDAGLMYNEQFF
TGTGCCAGCAGCTACGATGCGGGACTAATGTACAATGAGCAGTTCTTC
>TRBV5-1|NA|TRBJ1-5|many
CASSLSSNQPQHF
TGCGCCAGCAGCTTGTCTAGCAATCAGCCCCAGCATTTT
>TRBV3-1|TRBD1|TRBJ1-6|few
CASSLGTVSPLHF
TGTGCCAGCAGCCTCGGGACAGTCTCACCCCTCCACTTT
>TRBV5-1|TRBD2|TRBJ2-3|many
CASSRDPREADTQYF
TGCGCCAGCAGCAGGGACCCACGGGAGGCTGATACGCAGTATTTT
>TRBV20-1|TRBD2|TRBJ2-1|many
CSARDITGTSGTSYNEQFF
TGCAGTGCTAGAGATATAACCGGGACTAGCGGGACCTCCTACAATGAGCAGTTCTTC
>TRBV6-5|NA|TRBJ2-2|NA
CASKPVARRAGELFF
TGTGCCAGCAAACCGGTAGCGAGGCGCGCCGGGGAGCTGTTTTTT
>TRBV7-2|NA|TRBJ2-1|many
CASSPSMSYNEQFF
TGTGCCAGCAGCCCCTCTATGTCCTACAATGAGCAGTTCTTC
>TRBV14|TRBD2|TRBJ2-1|many
CASSQDPGLAGGLIGNEQFF
TGTGCCAGCAGCCAAGACCCCGGACTAGCGGGAGGGTTAATAGGGAATGAGCAGTTCTTC
>TRBV3-1|TRBD2|TRBJ2-1|many
CASSQDLAGGSNEQFF
TGTGCCAGCAGCCAAGATTTAGCGGGAGGCTCCAATGAGCAGTTCTTC
>TRBV7-9|TRBD1|TRBJ1-5|many
CASSDGTGHQPQHF
TGTGCCAGCAGCGATGGGACAGGGCATCAGCCCCAGCATTTT